This T cell receptor (beta chain) was sequenced during a study of response to subunit inactivated influenza vaccine. Overall study findings and caveats: Seasonal influenza vaccination, on each occasion, was suggested by the authors to recruit few new T cells.

As regards this clonotype: The antigen remains undetermined.

After removal of 2 bases from V and 3 bases from J, the junction contained 4 bases not matched to a gene. This CDR3 spans 14 amino acids. Germline V gives CDR1 SEHNR, CDR2 FQNEAQ (reference sequence). TCRdb independently ran MiXCR on the RT-PCR reads; one entry per CDR3 protein. The sample lists 550,000 to 800,000 distinct CDR3 sequences, approximately 14% occurring once. The rearrangement links TRBV7-9 to TRBJ2-7; TRBD2 matches at 7 bases. The sequenced sample was PBMCs from blood, obtained 12 days after vaccination. The sequence was obtained from a man between 50 and 59 years old who received an inactivated influenza vaccine. The CDR3 reads CASSLSGTIYEQYF. The CDR3 DNA is TGTGCCAGCAGCTTAAGCGGGACGATCTACGAGCAGTACTTC. The full variable domain, its missing parts supplied by reference TRBV7-9 and TRBJ2-7, is DTGVSQNPRHKITKRGQNVTFRCDPISEHNRLYWYRQTLGQGPEFLTYFQNEAQLEKSRLLSDRFSAERPKGSFSTLEIQRTEQGDSAMYLCASSLSGTIYEQYFGPGTRLTVT.